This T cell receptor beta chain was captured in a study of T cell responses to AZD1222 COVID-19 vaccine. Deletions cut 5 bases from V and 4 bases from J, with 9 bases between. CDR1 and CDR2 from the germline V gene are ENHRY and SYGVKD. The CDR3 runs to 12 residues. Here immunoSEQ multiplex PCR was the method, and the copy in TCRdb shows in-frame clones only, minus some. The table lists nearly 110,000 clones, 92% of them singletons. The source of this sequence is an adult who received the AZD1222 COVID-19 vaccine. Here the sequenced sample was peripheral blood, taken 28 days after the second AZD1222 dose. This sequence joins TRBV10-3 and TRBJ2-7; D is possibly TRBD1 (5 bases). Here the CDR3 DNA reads TGTGCCATCAGTCAAAGGGGATACGAGCAGTACTTC. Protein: CAISQRGYEQYF.